This TCR beta chain is from a study of cytomegalovirus exposure and HLA in healthy donors. It was with 60 Vbeta and 13 Jbeta primers that the PCR ran. Some clones are missing from TCRdb's copy, which holds only in-frame ones; the method was immunoSEQ multiplex PCR. This sample has 150,000 to 200,000 clones, with 80% found just once. About this clone: No antigen is known for it.

Study outcomes and limitations: Later work found most CMV-associated TCR beta chains apparently HLA-restricted. In a later analysis, donors in an Asian-associated ancestry cluster reportedly had fewer N-insertions in productive TCRs than the cohort mean.

Source material: PBMCs. The sequence came from a boy between 5 and 17 years old in good health and CMV-seronegative.

The CDR3 DNA follows: TGCAGCGTTGAATACGGGGAAGGCACTGAAGCTTTCTTT. Its protein is CSVEYGEGTEAFF. The chain carries TRBV29-1 and TRBJ1-1; no clear D gene. There are 13 residues in the CDR3. The germline CDR1 and CDR2 sequences are SQVTM and ANQGSEA. V shed 2 bases and J shed 4 bases, with 11 bases lying between them.